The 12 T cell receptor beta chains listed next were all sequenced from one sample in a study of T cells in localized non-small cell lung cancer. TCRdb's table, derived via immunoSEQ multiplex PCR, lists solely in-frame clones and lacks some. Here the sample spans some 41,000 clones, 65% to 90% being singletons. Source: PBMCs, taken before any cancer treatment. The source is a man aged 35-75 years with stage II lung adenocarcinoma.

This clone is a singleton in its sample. The CDR3, as DNA: TGTGCCAGTAGTATAGCTGGGGAGGGCTACGAGCAGTACTTC. This sequence encodes CASSIAGEGYEQYF. The rearrangement joins TRBV19 to TRBJ2-7; 7 bases fit TRBD2. V lost 1 base and J lost 3; bases outside the gene matches: 3. Germline V gene sequence: CDR1 LNHDA, CDR2 SQIVND (reference sequence). The CDR3 consists of 14 residues.

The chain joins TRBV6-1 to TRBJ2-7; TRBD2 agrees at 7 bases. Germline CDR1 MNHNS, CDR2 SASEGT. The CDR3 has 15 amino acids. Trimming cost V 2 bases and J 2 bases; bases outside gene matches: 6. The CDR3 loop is CASSEREEGTYEQYF. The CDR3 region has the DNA TGTGCCAGCAGTGAACGGGAGGAAGGTACCTACGAGCAGTACTTC.

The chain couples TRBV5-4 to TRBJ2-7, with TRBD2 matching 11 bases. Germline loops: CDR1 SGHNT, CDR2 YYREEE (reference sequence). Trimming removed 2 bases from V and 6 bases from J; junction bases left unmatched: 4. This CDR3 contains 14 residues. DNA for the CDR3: TGTGCCAGCAGCTTTAGCGGGAGGGCCCGCGAGCAGTACTTC. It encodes CASSFSGRAREQYF.

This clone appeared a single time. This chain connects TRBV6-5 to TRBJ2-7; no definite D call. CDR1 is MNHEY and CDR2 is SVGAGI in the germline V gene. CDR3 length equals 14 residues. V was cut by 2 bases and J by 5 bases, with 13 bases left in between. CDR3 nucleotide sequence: TGTGCCAGCAGTTACGGGCAGGTCTTCCACGAGCAGTACTTC. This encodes CASSYGQVFHEQYF.

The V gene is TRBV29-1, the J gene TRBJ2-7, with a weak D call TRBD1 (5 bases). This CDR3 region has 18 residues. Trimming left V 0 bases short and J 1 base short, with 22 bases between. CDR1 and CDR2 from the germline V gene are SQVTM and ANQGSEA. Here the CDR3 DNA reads TGCAGCGTTGAAGACAAAGGGGCTTGGCAGGGAAGGTCCTACGAGCAGTACTTC. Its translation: CSVEDKGAWQGRSYEQYF.

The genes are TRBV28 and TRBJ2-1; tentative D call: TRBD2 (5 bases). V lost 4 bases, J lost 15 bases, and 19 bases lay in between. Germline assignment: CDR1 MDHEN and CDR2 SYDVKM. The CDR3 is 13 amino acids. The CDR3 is CASSSPLERNPFF. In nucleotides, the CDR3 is TGTGCCAGCAGTTCACCCCTGGAGCGGAATCCGTTCTTC.

The CDR3 sequence: CSVEGGQSYTEAFF. CDR3 nucleotides: TGCAGCGTTGAAGGGGGACAGTCCTACACTGAAGCTTTCTTT. This chain uses TRBV29-1 with TRBJ1-1; TRBD1 matches at 7 bases. The length of the CDR3 is 14 residues. Germline-derived CDR1 and CDR2 are SQVTM and ANQGSEA. V gave up 1 base and J gave up 3 bases; unmatched junction bases: 5.

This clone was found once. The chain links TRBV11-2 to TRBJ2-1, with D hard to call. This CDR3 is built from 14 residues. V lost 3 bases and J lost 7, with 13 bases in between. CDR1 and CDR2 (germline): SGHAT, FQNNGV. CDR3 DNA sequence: TGTGCCAGCAGCTTGGGCTGGTCCCGGAATGAGCAGTTCTTC. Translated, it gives CASSLGWSRNEQFF.

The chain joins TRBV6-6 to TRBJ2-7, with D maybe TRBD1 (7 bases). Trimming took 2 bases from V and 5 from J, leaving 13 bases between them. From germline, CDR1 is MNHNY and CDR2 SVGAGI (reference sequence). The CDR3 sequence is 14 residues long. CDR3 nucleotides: TGTGCCAGCAGTTACCTGCAGGGGGAGGACGAGCAGTACTTC. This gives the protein CASSYLQGEDEQYF.

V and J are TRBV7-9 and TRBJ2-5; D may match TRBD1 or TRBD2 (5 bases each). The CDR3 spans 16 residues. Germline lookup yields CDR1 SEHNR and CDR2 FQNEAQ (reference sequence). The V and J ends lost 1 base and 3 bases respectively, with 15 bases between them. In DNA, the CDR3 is TGTGCCAGCAGCTTAGACGGGGCAGGGCTGGAAGAGACCCAGTACTTC. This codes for CASSLDGAGLEETQYF.

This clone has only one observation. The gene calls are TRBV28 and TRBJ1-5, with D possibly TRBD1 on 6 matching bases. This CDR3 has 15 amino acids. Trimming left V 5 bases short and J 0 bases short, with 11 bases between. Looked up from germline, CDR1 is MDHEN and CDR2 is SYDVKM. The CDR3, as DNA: TGTGCCAGCAGTCCCCGGACAGTTAGCAATCAGCCCCAGCATTTT. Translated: CASSPRTVSNQPQHF. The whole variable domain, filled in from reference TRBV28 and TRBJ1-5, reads DVKVTQSSRYLVKRTGEKVFLECVQDMDHENMFWYRQDPGLGLRLIYFSYDVKMKEKGDIPEGYSVSREKKERFSLILESASTNQTSMYLCASSPRTVSNQPQHFGDGTRLSIL.

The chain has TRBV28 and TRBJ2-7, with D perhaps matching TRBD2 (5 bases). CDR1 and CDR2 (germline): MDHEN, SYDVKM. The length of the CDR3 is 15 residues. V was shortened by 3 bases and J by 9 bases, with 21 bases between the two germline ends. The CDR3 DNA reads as TGTGCCAGCAGTTTCGCGGGCGGGCCTACTTTTGCGCAGTACTTC. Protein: CASSFAGGPTFAQYF.